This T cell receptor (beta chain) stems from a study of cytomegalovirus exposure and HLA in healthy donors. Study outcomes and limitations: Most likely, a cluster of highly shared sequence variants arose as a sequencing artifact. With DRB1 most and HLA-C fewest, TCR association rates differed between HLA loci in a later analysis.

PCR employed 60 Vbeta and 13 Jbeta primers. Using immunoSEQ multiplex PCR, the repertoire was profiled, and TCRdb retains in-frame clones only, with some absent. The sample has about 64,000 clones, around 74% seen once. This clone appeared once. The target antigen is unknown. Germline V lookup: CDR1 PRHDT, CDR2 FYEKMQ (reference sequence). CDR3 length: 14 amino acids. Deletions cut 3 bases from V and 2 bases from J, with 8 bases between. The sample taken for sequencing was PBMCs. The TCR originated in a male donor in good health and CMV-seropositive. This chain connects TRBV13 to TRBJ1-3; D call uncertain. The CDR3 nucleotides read TGTGCCAGCAGCTTTACGGGAACTGGAAACACCATATATTTT. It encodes CASSFTGTGNTIYF.